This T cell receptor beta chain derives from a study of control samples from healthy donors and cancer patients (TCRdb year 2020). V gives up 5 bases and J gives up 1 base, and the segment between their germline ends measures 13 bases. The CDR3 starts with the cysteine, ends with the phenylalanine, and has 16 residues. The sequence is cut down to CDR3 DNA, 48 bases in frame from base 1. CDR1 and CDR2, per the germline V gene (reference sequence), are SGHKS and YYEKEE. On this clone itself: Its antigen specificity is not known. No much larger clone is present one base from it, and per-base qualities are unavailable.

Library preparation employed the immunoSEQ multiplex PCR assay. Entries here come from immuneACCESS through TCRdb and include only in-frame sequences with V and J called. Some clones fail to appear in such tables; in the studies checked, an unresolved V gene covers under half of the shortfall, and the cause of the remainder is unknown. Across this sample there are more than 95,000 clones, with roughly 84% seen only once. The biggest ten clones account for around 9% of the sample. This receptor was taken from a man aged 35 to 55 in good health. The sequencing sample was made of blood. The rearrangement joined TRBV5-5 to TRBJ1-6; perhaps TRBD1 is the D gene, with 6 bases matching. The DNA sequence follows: TGTGCCAGCAGGGACAGCAGGGGTTCCTATAATTCACCCCTCCACTTT. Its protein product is CASRDSRGSYNSPLHF. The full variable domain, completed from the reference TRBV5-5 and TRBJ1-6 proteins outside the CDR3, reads DAGVTQSPTHLIKTRGQQVTLRCSPISGHKSVSWYQQVLGQGPQFIFQYYEKEERGRGNFPDRFSARQFPNYSSELNVNALLLGDSALYLCASRDSRGSYNSPLHFGNGTRLTVT.